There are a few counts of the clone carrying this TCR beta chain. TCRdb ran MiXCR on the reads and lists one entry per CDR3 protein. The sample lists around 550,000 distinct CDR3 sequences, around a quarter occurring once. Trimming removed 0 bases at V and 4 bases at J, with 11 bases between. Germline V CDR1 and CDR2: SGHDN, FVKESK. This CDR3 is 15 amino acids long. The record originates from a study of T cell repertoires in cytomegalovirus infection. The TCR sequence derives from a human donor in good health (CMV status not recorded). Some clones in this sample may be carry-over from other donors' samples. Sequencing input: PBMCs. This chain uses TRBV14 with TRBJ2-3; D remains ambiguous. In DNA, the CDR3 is TGTGCCAGCAGCCAAGATTTGGGAATGGCAGATACGCAGTATTTT. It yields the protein CASSQDLGMADTQYF.